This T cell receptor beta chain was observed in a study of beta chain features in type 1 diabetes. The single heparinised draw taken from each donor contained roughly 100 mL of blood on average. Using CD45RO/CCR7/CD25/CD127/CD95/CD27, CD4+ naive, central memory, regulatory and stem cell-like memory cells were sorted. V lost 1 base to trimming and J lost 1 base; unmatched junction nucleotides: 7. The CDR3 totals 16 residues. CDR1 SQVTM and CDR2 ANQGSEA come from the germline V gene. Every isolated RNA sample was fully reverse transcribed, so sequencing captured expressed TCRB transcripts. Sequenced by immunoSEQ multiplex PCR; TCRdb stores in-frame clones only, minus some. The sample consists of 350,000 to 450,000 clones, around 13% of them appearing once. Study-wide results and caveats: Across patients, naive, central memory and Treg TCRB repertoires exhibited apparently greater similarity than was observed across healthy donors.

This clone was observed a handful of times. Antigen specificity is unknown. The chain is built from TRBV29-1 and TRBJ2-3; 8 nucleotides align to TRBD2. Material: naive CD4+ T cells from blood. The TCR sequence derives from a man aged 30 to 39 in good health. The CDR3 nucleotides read TGCAGCGTTGAAGCTCTCGGGGGGGCCGGCACAGATACGCAGTATTTT. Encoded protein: CSVEALGGAGTDTQYF.